This is a list of T cell receptor beta chains from one sample in a study of OX40 agonist ivuxolimab in advanced cancers. This table comes from immunoSEQ multiplex PCR, and its TCRdb copy is limited to in-frame clones, with some not included. The sample yields tens of thousands of clones, approximately 90% seen once. Sequences were derived from CD4+ or CD8+ T cells sorted from blood, sampled in a trial of the OX40 agonist ivuxolimab. Source of these receptors: an adult with an advanced solid tumor such as melanoma, head and neck, liver or kidney cancer. The CDR3 runs from the conserved cysteine through the conserved F or W. D genes are given only for firm matches. Some rows mark clone size as missing; the rest say once, few, many or name a class of expanded clone.

clone_size	d_call	v_call	j_call	cdr3_nt	cdr3_aa
-	-	TRBV4-1	TRBJ2-4	TGCGCCAGCAGCCAAGATATGGGCTTGAACCCAAACATTCAGTACTTC	CASSQDMGLNPNIQYF
once	-	TRBV11-2	TRBJ1-5	TGTGCCAGCAGCTACCAGGGCGGGGCCAATCAGCCCCAGCATTTT	CASSYQGGANQPQHF
-	-	TRBV28	TRBJ2-7	TGTGCCAGCAGTTTACTAGCCTACCGGGCCTCCGAGCAGTACTTC	CASSLLAYRASEQYF
-	-	TRBV10-3	TRBJ2-3	TGTGCCATCAGTGGCAGAATCGCCTCAGGGGGCACAGATACGCAGTATTTT	CAISGRIASGGTDTQYF
-	TRBD2	TRBV19	TRBJ2-1	TGTGCCAGTGCACTGGCGGGGGGGCCCAGGGAGCAGTTCTTC	CASALAGGPREQFF
-	-	TRBV7-8	TRBJ2-1	TGTGCCAGCACCACAAAGGTCAATGAGCAGTTCTTC	CASTTKVNEQFF
once	-	TRBV7-2	TRBJ2-1	TGTGCCAGCAGCTTAGGGAGACGGCTCAATGAGCAGTTCTTC	CASSLGRRLNEQFF
-	-	TRBV7-6	TRBJ2-3	TGTGCCAGCAGCTTAGCGGGGGGGCGCTCAGATACGCAGTATTTT	CASSLAGGRSDTQYF
-	-	TRBV11-3	TRBJ2-6	TGTGCCAGCAGCTTAGGATTGAGCGCAGCTGCGTCCGGGGCCAACGTCCTGACTTTC	CASSLGLSAAASGANVLTF
-	-	TRBV19	TRBJ1-2	-	CASTSDNTNYGYTF
-	-	TRBV12-5	TRBJ2-3	TGTGCTAGTGGCCGTGGGGGCACAGATACGCAGTATTTT	CASGRGGTDTQYF
-	TRBD1	TRBV28	TRBJ1-4	TGTGCCAGCAGTTCCCCCCACGGGACAGAAGGAGAAAAACTGTTTTTT	CASSSPHGTEGEKLFF
-	-	TRBV11-2	TRBJ2-4	TGTGCCAGCAGCTTAGTCGGGGCCGTAGCCAAAAACATTCAGTACTTC	CASSLVGAVAKNIQYF
-	TRBD2	TRBV10-3	TRBJ2-1	TGTGCCATCGGGACTAGCGGGAGCTCCTACAATGAGCAGTTCTTC	CAIGTSGSSYNEQFF
-	-	TRBV27	TRBJ2-3	TGTGCCAGCAGTTTATCCCGCGGCGCACGAGATACGCAGTATTTT	CASSLSRGARDTQYF
-	TRBD2	TRBV6-1	TRBJ2-1	TGTGCCAGCAGTGAAAGGGGGACTAGTAGGTCATACAATGAGCAGTTCTTC	CASSERGTSRSYNEQFF
-	TRBD1	TRBV15	TRBJ1-3	TGTGCCACCAGCAGCTATGGGACAGGGAACTCTGGAAACACCATATATTTT	CATSSYGTGNSGNTIYF
few	-	TRBV5-1	TRBJ2-6	TGCGCCAGCAGCAGGAACCCTGGGGCCAACGTCCTGACTTTC	CASSRNPGANVLTF
-	-	TRBV11-2	TRBJ1-2	TGTGCCAGCAGCCCACCGGCAGCCGCCGGCTACACCTTC	CASSPPAAAGYTF
-	-	TRBV13	TRBJ2-5	TGTGCCAGCAGCTTGATGGGCCCCCAAGAGACCCAGTACTTC	CASSLMGPQETQYF
-	TRBD2	TRBV5-1	TRBJ2-3	TGCGCCAGCAGCCCCGGACTATCGGGGGGGGTGGATACGCAGTATTTT	CASSPGLSGGVDTQYF
-	-	TRBV7-2	TRBJ2-2	TGTGCCAGCAGGGGGGTCTCGAACACCGGGGAGCTGTTTTTT	CASRGVSNTGELFF
few	-	TRBV6-6	TRBJ1-2	TGTGCCAGCAGCCCCGGAGCTAACTATGGCTACACCTTC	CASSPGANYGYTF
-	-	TRBV6-6	TRBJ1-1	TGTGCCAGCAGTTTACAGGGTCCGATGAACACTGAAGCTTTCTTT	CASSLQGPMNTEAFF
-	TRBD1	TRBV19	TRBJ2-7	TGTGCCAGCAAACCGGGACAGCAGAGCTCCTACGAGCAGTACTTC	CASKPGQQSSYEQYF
-	-	TRBV6-5	TRBJ1-2	TGTGCCAGCAGTTCGGGCAGGGTCCATGGCTACACCTTC	CASSSGRVHGYTF
few	-	TRBV13	TRBJ1-5	TGTGCCAGCAGCTTAGGGGGGAGCAATCAGCCCCAGCATTTT	CASSLGGSNQPQHF
-	-	TRBV7-9	TRBJ2-5	TGTGCCAGCAGCTTGAGAGGGGTGGAGACCCAGTACTTC	CASSLRGVETQYF
-	-	TRBV2	TRBJ2-7	TGTGCCGGCGAGGGGCTTACCTACGAGCAGTACTTC	CAGEGLTYEQYF
-	-	TRBV11-3	TRBJ2-5	TGTGCCAGCAGTCAGAGGTTGGGGCAGGGGAACCAAGAGACCCAGTACTTC	CASSQRLGQGNQETQYF
once	-	TRBV21-1	TRBJ1-2	TGTGCCAGCAGCAAACAGGTCTATGGCTACACCTTC	CASSKQVYGYTF
-	-	TRBV7-9	TRBJ1-2	TGTGCCAGCAGCCCCCCCCCGATGTGGCCGCCGAGTATGGGCTACACCTTC	CASSPPPMWPPSMGYTF
-	-	TRBV5-6	TRBJ2-1	TGTGCCAGCAGCTACGAGCGCAATGAGCAGTTCTTC	CASSYERNEQFF
few	TRBD1	TRBV23-1	TRBJ1-5	TGCGCCAGCAGTCACCCCGGGACAGAATATCAGCCCCAGCATTTT	CASSHPGTEYQPQHF
few	TRBD1	TRBV14	TRBJ2-2	TGTGCCAGCAGCCATAACAGGGGAACGATAGCCGGGGAGCTGTTTTTT	CASSHNRGTIAGELFF
-	-	TRBV30	TRBJ1-1	TGTGCCTGGAGTGAGGAAGTGCCCTCGAAGAGCACTGAAGCTTTCTTT	CAWSEEVPSKSTEAFF
-	-	TRBV29-1	TRBJ2-5	TGCAGCGTTGGAGGGCAGATCCAAGAGACCCAGTACTTC	CSVGGQIQETQYF
-	-	TRBV29-1	TRBJ2-5	TGCAGCGTTGATTTCGGGAGTCCCCAAGAGACCCAGTACTTC	CSVDFGSPQETQYF
once	-	TRBV7-2	TRBJ2-5	TGTGCCAGCAGCTTAGCCCAGGCGCAAGAGACCCAGTACTTC	CASSLAQAQETQYF
-	TRBD1	TRBV19	TRBJ1-6	TGTGCCAGTAGTACGGGACAGGGGAACTCACCCCTCCACTTT	CASSTGQGNSPLHF
-	-	TRBV6-5	TRBJ2-5	TGTGCCAGCAGTTACTCTCCGGGGGCAGAGACCCAGTACTTC	CASSYSPGAETQYF
-	-	TRBV11-1	TRBJ2-1	TGTGCCAGCTTCAATGGACTTCAGGGTACTGAGCAGTTCTTC	CASFNGLQGTEQFF
-	TRBD1	TRBV7-9	TRBJ1-1	TGTGCCAGCAGCCCATCGACAGGGTTCGGAGCTTTCTTT	CASSPSTGFGAFF
-	TRBD2	TRBV5-1	TRBJ2-1	TGCGCCAGCAGCTTGGATGTAGCGGGGAGTCTCCAGGGGCAGTTCTTC	CASSLDVAGSLQGQFF
-	-	TRBV7-2	TRBJ2-1	TGTGCCAGCAGCATAGATTCCCCCAATGAGCAGTTCTTC	CASSIDSPNEQFF
-	-	TRBV5-3	TRBJ2-7	TGTGCCAGCAGCTTTCGGAACTCCTACGAGCAGTACTTC	CASSFRNSYEQYF
-	-	TRBV7-8	TRBJ1-2	TGTGCCAGCAGCTTAGGACCGCTTAGCTATGGCTACACCTTC	CASSLGPLSYGYTF
-	-	TRBV11-3	TRBJ1-3	TGTGCCAGCAGCCAGACAGCTTTAGGAAACACCATATATTTT	CASSQTALGNTIYF
-	TRBD1	TRBV28	TRBJ2-7	TGTGCCAGCCGGCCGGGACAGGGGATCTACGAGCAGTACTTC	CASRPGQGIYEQYF
-	TRBD1	TRBV11-2	TRBJ1-2	TGTGCCAGCAGCCTGGGACAGGGGTCGGCTGGCTACACCTTC	CASSLGQGSAGYTF
once	TRBD1	TRBV6-1	TRBJ1-1	TGTGCCAGCAGTGACGCTCTGCAAGGGACAGGGACGGCTTTCTTT	CASSDALQGTGTAFF
-	-	TRBV6-1	TRBJ1-5	TGTGCCAGCAGTGCGGCTGAAGCTAATCAGCCCCAGCATTTT	CASSAAEANQPQHF
-	-	TRBV28	TRBJ1-1	TGTGCCAGCAGCAGCAGGGTAGGGGGAATGAACACTGAAGCTTTCTTT	CASSSRVGGMNTEAFF
-	-	TRBV7-2	TRBJ2-5	TGTGCCAGCAGCTTAAATGGTAAAAAGGAGACCCAGTACTTC	CASSLNGKKETQYF
few	TRBD2	TRBV4-1	TRBJ2-1	TGCGCCAGCAGCCACCATGGACTAGCGGGATACAATGAGCAGTTCTTC	CASSHHGLAGYNEQFF